These 4 T cell receptor beta chains share one sample of origin, sequenced in a study of Ad26.COV2.S vaccination and SARS-CoV-2 variants. Noted treatment: around 19 received Ad26.COV2.S at low or high dose, single or two shots; 5 received placebo; per-sample allocation not given. Sampling happened 63 days after the first vaccine or placebo injection. Generated by immunoSEQ multiplex PCR, the TCRdb table keeps only in-frame clones and is missing some. The sample lists around 310,000 clones; under 90% were seen once. The sample in question was peripheral blood, obtained in a trial of Ad26.COV2.S vaccine versus placebo. Receptor source: a person aged 18-65 years who received the Ad26.COV2.S COVID-19 vaccine or a placebo.

The chain uses TRBV7-2 and TRBJ2-1, with 15 bases that match TRBD2. The CDR3 spans 16 residues. The J segment lost 7 bases and the V segment lost 4 bases, leaving 5 bases of the junction unmatched. CDR1 SGHTA and CDR2 FQGNSA come from the germline V gene. CDR3 region: CASSSGLAGGGNEQFF. CDR3 nucleotide sequence: TGTGCCAGCAGCTCAGGACTAGCGGGAGGGGGGAATGAGCAGTTCTTC.

This clone was seen a few times. CDR3 DNA: TGTGCCAGCAGTTACGGTACCGAGCAGTACGTC. It is translated as CASSYGTEQYV. The chain carries TRBV6-2 or TRBV6-3 and TRBJ2-7; no reliable D call. Trimming left V 2 bases short and J 6 bases short, with 5 bases between. The germline gives CDR1 MNHEY, CDR2 SVGEGT. The CDR3 consists of 11 residues.

The CDR3 DNA sequence: TGTGCCAGCAGTTACGACAGACATAATTCACCCCTCCACTTT. This sequence encodes CASSYDRHNSPLHF. V usage is TRBV6-5 and J usage is TRBJ1-6, with TRBD1 as a possible D gene (5 bases). Germline V gene sequence: CDR1 MNHEY, CDR2 SVGAGI. The CDR3 runs 14 residues. Trimming removed 2 bases from V and 5 bases from J, with 7 bases in between.

This chain connects TRBV19 to TRBJ1-3; TRBD1 is a possible D gene (6 bases). The V and J ends lost 4 bases and 4 bases respectively, with 11 bases between them. Germline V gene lookup returns CDR1 LNHDA and CDR2 SQIVND (reference sequence). The CDR3 is made up of 14 amino acids. The CDR3: CASSKRTDGNTIYF. The CDR3 DNA sequence: TGTGCCAGTAGTAAGCGGACAGACGGAAACACCATATATTTT. Complete variable domain (other parts from reference TRBV19 and TRBJ1-3): DGGITQSPKYLFRKEGQNVTLSCEQNLNHDAMYWYRQDPGQGLRLIYYSQIVNDFQKGDIAEGYSVSREKKESFPLTVTSAQKNPTAFYLCASSKRTDGNTIYFGEGSWLTVV.